These T cell receptor beta chains were read from a single sample in a study of T cell responses to AZD1222 COVID-19 vaccine. The protocol was immunoSEQ multiplex PCR, while the TCRdb copy is restricted to in-frame clones and leaves out a portion. The sample includes 120,000 to 150,000 clones, just over 90% of them seen just once. The source was peripheral blood, collected on day 0 of MenACWY control vaccination. Receptors originate from an adult in good health. CDR3s include the opening cysteine and the closing phenylalanine or tryptophan. A D gene is named only where the DNA matches it firmly. Expanded clones are given a class, and other clones once, few, many or no size at all.

J | size | V | length | D | DNA | CDR3
TRBJ2-5 | once | TRBV19 | 14 | . | TGTGCCAGTAATGAGAGGGGTTTCGAAGAGACCCAGTACTTC | CASNERGFEETQYF
TRBJ1-1 | . | TRBV27 | 13 | . | TGTGCCAGCAGTTTATCAGGGCGGACTGAAGCTTTCTTT | CASSLSGRTEAFF
TRBJ1-1 | . | TRBV4-1 | 18 | . | TGCGCCAGCAGCCAAACTCCCCTTAGAGCAGGGTCGAACACTGAAGCTTTCTTT | CASSQTPLRAGSNTEAFF
TRBJ1-1 | . | TRBV4-2 | 15 | . | TGTGCCAGCAGCCAAGGGTCAGGGAGGAACACTGAAGCTTTCTTT | CASSQGSGRNTEAFF
TRBJ2-3 | . | TRBV10-2 | 12 | . | TGCGCCAGCGGTTGGATGTCAGATACGCAGTATTTT | CASGWMSDTQYF
TRBJ2-5 | once | TRBV7-2 | 16 | TRBD2 | TGTGCCAGCAGCACGAGGACTAGCGGGGGCGGAGAGACCCAGTACTTC | CASSTRTSGGGETQYF
TRBJ2-3 | once | TRBV6-4 | 13 | . | TGTGCCAGCAGCCAGGAGAGCACAGATACGCAGTATTTT | CASSQESTDTQYF
TRBJ2-2 | . | TRBV27 | 15 | TRBD1 | TGTGCCAGCAGTTTTCTACAGGGGCGCACCGGGGAGCTGTTTTTT | CASSFLQGRTGELFF
TRBJ2-5 | . | TRBV5-1 | 13 | . | TGCGCCAGCAGTTTTACAGGCCAAGAGACCCAGTACTTC | CASSFTGQETQYF
TRBJ1-5 | . | TRBV30 | 12 | . | TGTGCCTGGAGTGCGGGCAATCAGCCCCAGCATTTT | CAWSAGNQPQHF
TRBJ1-2 | . | TRBV6-5 | 15 | . | TGTGCCAGCAGTTACTCGAGGGCCAGGGGCTTTGGCTACACCTTC | CASSYSRARGFGYTF
TRBJ1-5 | once | TRBV10-3 | 15 | . | TGTGCCATCAGTGAAGGAAGTAATAGCAATCAGCCCCAGCATTTT | CAISEGSNSNQPQHF
TRBJ2-7 | . | TRBV11-2 | 16 | . | TGTGCCAGCAGGGCTATTACGGCACACCAAGGGCTCGAGCAGTACTTC | CASRAITAHQGLEQYF
TRBJ2-2 | once | TRBV11-2 | 16 | . | TGTGCCAGCACCCTGGGACCTTCCCCGAACACCGGGGAGCTGTTTTTT | CASTLGPSPNTGELFF
TRBJ2-7 | . | TRBV3-1/TRBV3-2 | 16 | . | TGTGCCAGCAGCCTTCAGACACAAAGAATAACCTACGAGCAGTACTTC | CASSLQTQRITYEQYF
TRBJ1-2 | . | TRBV5-1 | 14 | . | TGCGCCAGCAGTGAGGGGGGCAGCGTCTATGGCTACACCTTC | CASSEGGSVYGYTF
TRBJ2-2 | . | TRBV2 | 15 | . | TGTGCCAGCAGTGTGGGTAGCACGGGCACCGGGGAGCTGTTTTTT | CASSVGSTGTGELFF
TRBJ1-5 | . | TRBV28 | 14 | TRBD1 | TGTGCCAGCAGTTCCCCAGGGGGCGCAGAGCCCCAGCATTTT | CASSSPGGAEPQHF
TRBJ2-2 | . | TRBV7-6 | 16 | TRBD2 | TGTGCCAGCAGCTTAGAGGCTAGCGGGAACACCGGGGAGCTGTTTTTT | CASSLEASGNTGELFF
TRBJ1-5 | . | TRBV10-3 | 13 | . | TGTGCCATCACCGAGACCCCCAATCAGCCCCAGCATTTT | CAITETPNQPQHF
TRBJ1-2 | . | TRBV5-1 | 13 | TRBD1 | TGCGCCAGCAGCCCTACAGGGGTCGATGGCTACACCTTC | CASSPTGVDGYTF
TRBJ2-1 | . | TRBV4-1 | 14 | . | TGCGCCAGCACCACCTACAGCTCCTACAATGAGCAGTTCTTC | CASTTYSSYNEQFF
TRBJ1-1 | . | TRBV7-3 | 14 | . | TGTGCCAGCAGCTTGGAGGGGCTTATGCTTCAAGCTTTCTTT | CASSLEGLMLQAFF
TRBJ2-7 | . | TRBV15 | 17 | . | TGTGCCACCAGCAGAGAAAGCCTGGCCGAGCCTTCCTACGAGCAGTACTTC | CATSRESLAEPSYEQYF
TRBJ2-7 | . | TRBV27 | 15 | . | TGTGCCAGCAGACCTCAAGCGGGTCTGTTCTACGAGCAGTACTTC | CASRPQAGLFYEQYF
TRBJ2-7 | once | TRBV11-2 | 16 | . | TGTGCCAGCAGCTTATCCCGGGACTTCTCCACCTACGAGCAGTACTTC | CASSLSRDFSTYEQYF
TRBJ2-7 | . | TRBV10-3 | 13 | . | TGTGCCATCAGTGAGTCATCGGTGGCCGAGCAGTACTTC | CAISESSVAEQYF
TRBJ1-6 | . | TRBV19 | 18 | TRBD1 | TGTGCCAGTAGTATAGATGGGCAGGACAGGATCCATAATTCACCCCTCCACTTT | CASSIDGQDRIHNSPLHF
TRBJ2-5 | . | TRBV30 | 17 | TRBD2 | TGTGCCTGGAGTGTGGGACTAGCGGGGGTAGTTCAAGAGACCCAGTACTTC | CAWSVGLAGVVQETQYF
TRBJ1-4 | . | TRBV5-6 | 17 | TRBD1 | TGTGCCAGCAGCTTGGTCGGGACAGAGGCAACTAATGAAAAACTGTTTTTT | CASSLVGTEATNEKLFF
TRBJ2-7 | . | TRBV18 | 14 | TRBD1 | TGTGCCAGCCGGCAAACCGGGACAGCCTACGAGCAGTACTTC | CASRQTGTAYEQYF
TRBJ1-1 | . | TRBV5-1 | 14 | . | TGCGCCAGCAGCTTGGGGCAGGCTAACACTGAAGCTTTCTTT | CASSLGQANTEAFF
TRBJ1-1 | . | TRBV6-1 | 16 | . | TGTGCCAGCAGTGACCTCGCCGGGACGGTGAACACTGAAGCTTTCTTT | CASSDLAGTVNTEAFF
TRBJ1-2 | . | TRBV9 | 13 | . | TGTGCCAGCAGCGTAGCAGACACCTATGGCTACACCTTC | CASSVADTYGYTF
TRBJ1-1 | . | TRBV5-1 | 13 | TRBD1 | TGCGCCAGCAGCTTCACAGGGGTTTTTGAAGCTTTCTTT | CASSFTGVFEAFF
TRBJ1-1 | . | TRBV3-1/TRBV3-2 | 16 | . | TGTGCCAGCAGCCCCCCCGTTGGCTTCCCGAACACTGAAGCTTTCTTT | CASSPPVGFPNTEAFF
TRBJ1-5 | . | TRBV7-3 | 15 | . | TGTGCCAGCAGCTTAAACGGTCAAGGCAATCAGCCCCAGCATTTT | CASSLNGQGNQPQHF
TRBJ1-4 | once | TRBV5-1 | 16 | . | TGCGCCAGCAGAACAGGACAGACGACAACTAATGAAAAACTGTTTTTT | CASRTGQTTTNEKLFF
TRBJ2-1 | once | TRBV10-2 | 16 | TRBD2 | TGCGCCAGCAGCGGGTTAGCGGGAGGGGCCTACAATGAGCAGTTCTTC | CASSGLAGGAYNEQFF
TRBJ1-2 | once | TRBV7-9 | 17 | . | TGTGCCAGCAGCTTAGCGGGGGTGTACGACGCTAACTATGGCTACACCTTC | CASSLAGVYDANYGYTF
TRBJ2-2 | few | TRBV6-1 | 14 | TRBD2 | TGTGCCAGCAGTGAGGGACTAAGGACCGGGGAGCTGTTTTTT | CASSEGLRTGELFF
TRBJ1-6 | . | TRBV24-1 | 14 | . | TGTGCCTTTCAAGGGGAGGGTTTCAATTCACCCCTCCACTTT | CAFQGEGFNSPLHF
TRBJ1-2 | . | TRBV14 | 16 | . | TGTGCCAGCAGCCAGGGGCAGGGAAAGAGGGTATTTGGCTACACCTTC | CASSQGQGKRVFGYTF
TRBJ1-1 | . | TRBV7-2 | 13 | . | TGTGCCAGCAGTTTTACGGTGAACACTGAAGCTTTCTTT | CASSFTVNTEAFF
TRBJ1-1 | . | TRBV15 | 13 | . | TGTGCCACCAGCGCCAGCGTCAGGACTGAAGCTTTCTTT | CATSASVRTEAFF
TRBJ2-7 | . | TRBV7-2 | 16 | . | TGTGCCAGCAGCTTAAGGTTGACCTACGATGGGTACGAGCAGTACTTC | CASSLRLTYDGYEQYF
TRBJ2-7 | . | TRBV2 | 14 | . | TGTGCCACCAGGTTGATGGCGACCTCCTACGAGCAGTACTTC | CATRLMATSYEQYF
TRBJ1-3 | once | TRBV19 | 17 | . | TGTGCCAGTAGTATCCCGTCGAGAGTACTCTCTGGAAACACCATATATTTT | CASSIPSRVLSGNTIYF